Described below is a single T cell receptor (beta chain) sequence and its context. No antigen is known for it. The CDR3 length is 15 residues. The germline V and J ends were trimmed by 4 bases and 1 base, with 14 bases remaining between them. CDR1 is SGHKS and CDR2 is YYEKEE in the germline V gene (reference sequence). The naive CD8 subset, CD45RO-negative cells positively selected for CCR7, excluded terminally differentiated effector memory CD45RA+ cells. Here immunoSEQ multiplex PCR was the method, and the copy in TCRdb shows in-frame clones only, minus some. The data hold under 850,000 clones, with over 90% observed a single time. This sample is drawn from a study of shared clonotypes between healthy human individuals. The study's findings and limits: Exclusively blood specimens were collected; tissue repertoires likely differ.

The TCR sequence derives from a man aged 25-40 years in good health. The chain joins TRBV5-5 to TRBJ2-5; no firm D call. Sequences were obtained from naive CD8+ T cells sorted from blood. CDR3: CASSPTHSTQETQYF. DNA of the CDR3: TGTGCCAGCAGCCCCACCCACAGTACCCAAGAGACCCAGTACTTC.